This T cell receptor beta chain is from a study of beta chain features in type 1 diabetes. Study-wide points: For type 1 diabetes patients, VDJ junctions showed fewer insertions and more deletions. TCRB rearrangement may or may not be influenced by HLA type; here this remained unresolved.

The whole isolated RNA underwent reverse transcription, so sequencing captured expressed TCRB transcripts. This table comes from immunoSEQ multiplex PCR, and its TCRdb copy is limited to in-frame clones, with some not included. Of around 450,000 clones in the sample, about an eighth are singletons; the top ten hold around 0.05%. This clone was detected only a few times. What it binds is not known. Germline CDR1 SGHTA, CDR2 FQGTGA. V dropped 4 bases and J dropped 6 bases, with 8 bases sitting between them. The CDR3 consists of 12 residues. Material for sequencing was naive CD4+ T cells from blood. This TCR came from a woman younger than 30 in good health. The gene calls are TRBV7-3 and TRBJ2-3, with D unresolved. CDR3 nucleotides: TGTGCCAGCAGCTCCATGGGGGATACGCAGTATTTT. Amino acids: CASSSMGDTQYF.